This T cell receptor (beta chain) came from a study of Tregs in tolerant kidney transplant recipients. Thawed PBMCs were FACS-sorted into unstimulated CD4+CD25+CD127- regulatory T cells, CD4+CD25- non-regulatory cells, CD4 and CD8 cells. Germline V lookup: CDR1 MNHEY, CDR2 SVGAGI. CDR3 length: 14 amino acids. The ends lost 5 bases at V and 7 bases at J; junction bases unmatched: 5. Produced via immunoSEQ multiplex PCR; TCRdb's table is partial and in-frame only. Among over 50,000 clones listed, 70% to 90% were seen once. The specimen was Tregs from blood, collected before the transplant. This receptor was taken from a human donor who received a combined kidney and bone marrow transplant. This sequence joins TRBV6-5 and TRBJ2-2; 9 nucleotides agree with TRBD1. CDR3 region: CASSKDRGIGELFF. In DNA, the CDR3 is TGTGCCAGCAGTAAGGACAGGGGAATCGGGGAGCTGTTTTTT.